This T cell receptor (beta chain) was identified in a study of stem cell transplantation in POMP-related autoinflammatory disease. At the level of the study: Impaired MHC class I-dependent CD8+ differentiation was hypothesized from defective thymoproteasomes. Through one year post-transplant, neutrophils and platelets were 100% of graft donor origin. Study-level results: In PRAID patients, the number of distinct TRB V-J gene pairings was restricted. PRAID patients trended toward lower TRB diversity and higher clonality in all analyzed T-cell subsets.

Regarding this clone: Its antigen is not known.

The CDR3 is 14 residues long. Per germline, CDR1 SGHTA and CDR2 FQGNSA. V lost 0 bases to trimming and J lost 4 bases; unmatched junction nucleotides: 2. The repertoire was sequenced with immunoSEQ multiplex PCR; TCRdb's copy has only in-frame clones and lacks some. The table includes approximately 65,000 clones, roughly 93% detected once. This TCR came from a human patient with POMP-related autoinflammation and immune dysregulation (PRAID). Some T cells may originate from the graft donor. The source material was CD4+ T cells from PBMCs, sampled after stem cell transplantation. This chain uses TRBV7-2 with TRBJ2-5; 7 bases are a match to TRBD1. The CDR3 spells CASSLAPGGETQYF. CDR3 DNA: TGTGCCAGCAGCTTAGCCCCAGGGGGAGAGACCCAGTACTTC.